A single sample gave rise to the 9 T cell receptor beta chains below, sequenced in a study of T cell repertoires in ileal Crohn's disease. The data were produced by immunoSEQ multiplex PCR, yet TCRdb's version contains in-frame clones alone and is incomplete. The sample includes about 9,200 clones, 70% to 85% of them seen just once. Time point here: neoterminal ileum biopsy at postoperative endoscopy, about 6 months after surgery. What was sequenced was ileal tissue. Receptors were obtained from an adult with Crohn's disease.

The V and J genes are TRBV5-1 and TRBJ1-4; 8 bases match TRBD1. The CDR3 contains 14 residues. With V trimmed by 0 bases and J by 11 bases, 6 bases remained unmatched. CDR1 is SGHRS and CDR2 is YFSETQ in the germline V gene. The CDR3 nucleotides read TGCGCCAGCAGCTTGGCCCACAGGGGGGCGAAACTGTTTTTT. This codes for CASSLAHRGAKLFF.

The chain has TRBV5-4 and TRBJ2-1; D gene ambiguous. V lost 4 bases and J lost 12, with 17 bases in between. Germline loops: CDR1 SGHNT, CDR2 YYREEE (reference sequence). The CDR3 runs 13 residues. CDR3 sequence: CASSTNSALTQFF. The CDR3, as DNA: TGTGCCAGCAGCACTAACTCAGCTTTAACGCAGTTCTTC.

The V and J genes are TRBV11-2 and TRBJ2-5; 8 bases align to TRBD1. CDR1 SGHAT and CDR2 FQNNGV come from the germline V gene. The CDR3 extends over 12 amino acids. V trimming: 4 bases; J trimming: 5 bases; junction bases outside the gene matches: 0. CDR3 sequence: CASSYRGETQYF. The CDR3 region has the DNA TGTGCCAGCAGCTACAGGGGGGAGACCCAGTACTTC.

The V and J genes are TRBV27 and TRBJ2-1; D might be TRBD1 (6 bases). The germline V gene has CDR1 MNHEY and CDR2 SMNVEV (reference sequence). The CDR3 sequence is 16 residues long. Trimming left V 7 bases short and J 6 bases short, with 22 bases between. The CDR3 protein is CASNHLGGRARNEQFF. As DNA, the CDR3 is TGTGCCAGCAACCACTTAGGGGGTAGGGCTCGCAATGAGCAGTTCTTC.

CDR3 nucleotide sequence: TGTGCCAGTAGTATGCGACAGGTCTATGGCTACACCTTC. Its protein product is CASSMRQVYGYTF. V is TRBV19 and J is TRBJ1-2; weak D call: TRBD1 (6 bases). Germline V gene lookup returns CDR1 LNHDA and CDR2 SQIVND (reference sequence). The length of the CDR3 is 13 residues. V dropped 3 bases and J dropped 4 bases, with 9 bases sitting between them. Filled out from reference TRBV19 and TRBJ1-2, the complete variable domain reads DGGITQSPKYLFRKEGQNVTLSCEQNLNHDAMYWYRQDPGQGLRLIYYSQIVNDFQKGDIAEGYSVSREKKESFPLTVTSAQKNPTAFYLCASSMRQVYGYTFGSGTRLTVV.

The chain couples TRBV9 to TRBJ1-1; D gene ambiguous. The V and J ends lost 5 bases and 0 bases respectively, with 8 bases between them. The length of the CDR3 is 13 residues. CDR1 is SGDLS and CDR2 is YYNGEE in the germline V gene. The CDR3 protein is CASRSVVNTEAFF. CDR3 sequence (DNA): TGTGCCAGCAGGTCGGTGGTGAACACTGAAGCTTTCTTT.

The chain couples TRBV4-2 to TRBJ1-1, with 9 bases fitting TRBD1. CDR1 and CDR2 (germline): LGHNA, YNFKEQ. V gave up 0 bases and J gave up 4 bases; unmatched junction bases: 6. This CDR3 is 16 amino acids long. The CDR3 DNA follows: TGTGCCAGCAGCCAAGACCCGGGACAGGGTAGCACTGAAGCTTTCTTT. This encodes CASSQDPGQGSTEAFF.

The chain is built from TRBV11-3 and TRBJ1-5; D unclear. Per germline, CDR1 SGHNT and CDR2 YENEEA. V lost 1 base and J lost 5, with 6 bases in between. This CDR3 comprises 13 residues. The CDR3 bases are TGTGCCAGCAGCTTAGGCCAGGATCAGCCCCAGCATTTT. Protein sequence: CASSLGQDQPQHF.

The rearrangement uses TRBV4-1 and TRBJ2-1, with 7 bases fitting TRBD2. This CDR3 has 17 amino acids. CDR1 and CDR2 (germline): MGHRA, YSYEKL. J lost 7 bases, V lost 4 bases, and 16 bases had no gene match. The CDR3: CASSRGWGDYDLNEQFF. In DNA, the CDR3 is TGCGCCAGCAGCCGGGGCTGGGGGGACTATGATTTAAATGAGCAGTTCTTC.